This T cell receptor (beta chain) comes out of a study of T cell repertoires in cytomegalovirus infection. Regarding the study as a whole: People with CMV and the relevant HLA were identified by cumulative public TCR beta family frequency.

The CDR3 has 13 amino acids. Germline loops: CDR1 SGHDT, CDR2 YYEEEE. V was trimmed by 0 bases and J by 7 bases, leaving 10 bases between them. In the case of this clonotype: What it recognizes is unknown.

Each CDR3 protein gets one entry after TCRdb re-called the reads with MiXCR. The repertoire includes some 940,000 distinct CDR3 sequences, roughly 30% of them detected once, and about an eighth sits in the top ten. The chain joins TRBV5-6 to TRBJ1-2, with D perhaps TRBD1 (5 bases). The sequencing here drew on cultured CD8+ T cells from PBMCs, taken from culture after CMV antigen stimulation. This clonotype was sampled from a human donor in good health (CMV status not recorded). Some clones in this sample may be carry-over from other donors' samples. The DNA for the CDR3 is TGTGCCAGCAGCTTGGCTTCAGGGTTTGGCTACACCTTC. This encodes CASSLASGFGYTF.